Listed below are T cell receptor beta chains from one sample, sequenced in a study of T-cell reconstitution after alpha-beta-depleted transplantation in children. One entry per CDR3 protein, called by TCRdb with MiXCR from the PCR reads. The sample consists of about 640,000 distinct CDR3 sequences, 16% of them appearing once. The sample here was PBMCs from the stem cell graft donor, taken from the stem cell graft. Receptors were obtained from a human donor who donated a stem cell graft to a child with acute myeloid leukemia. Each CDR3 is given with its conserved first and last residue. A D gene is named only where the DNA matches it firmly. Size values are once, few and many counts, or a class for expanded clones, and some rows have none.

abundance	len	v_gene	d_gene	j_gene	CDR3aa	CDR3nt
many	16	TRBV12-3/TRBV12-4	TRBD1	TRBJ2-7	CASSSNSMGQPWEQYF	TGTGCCAGCAGTTCCAACTCAATGGGACAGCCTTGGGAGCAGTACTTC
NA	14	TRBV5-1	TRBD1	TRBJ2-5	CASSSRGQEETQYF	TGCGCCAGCAGCTCCAGGGGGCAGGAAGAGACCCAGTACTTC
NA	15	TRBV7-2	TRBD1	TRBJ2-7	CASSPGSTGGYEQYF	TGTGCCAGCAGCCCCGGGTCGACAGGGGGCTACGAGCAGTACTTC
NA	15	TRBV5-1	NA	TRBJ1-2	CASSWGADLDYGYTF	TGCGCCAGCAGCTGGGGGGCAGACCTTGACTATGGCTACACCTTC
once	15	TRBV10-1	NA	TRBJ1-2	CASSPGNGPRDGYTF	TGCGCCAGCAGTCCCGGTAACGGGCCCCGGGATGGCTACACCTTC
NA	15	TRBV7-2	NA	TRBJ1-4	CASSLATGNNEKLFF	TGTGCCAGCAGCTTAGCGACAGGAAATAATGAAAAACTGTTTTTT
few	13	TRBV27	NA	TRBJ1-5	CASSSDDDQPQHF	TGTGCCAGCAGTTCCGACGATGACCAGCCCCAGCATTTT
few	12	TRBV20-1	TRBD1	TRBJ1-1	CSASRDRVKAFF	TGCAGTGCTAGTAGGGACAGGGTTAAAGCTTTCTTT
NA	16	TRBV7-2	TRBD1	TRBJ1-2	CASTPFFTGGASGYTF	TGTGCCAGCACCCCTTTTTTTACAGGGGGCGCATCCGGCTACACCTTC
many	13	TRBV29-1	NA	TRBJ1-3	CSVGDASGNTIYF	TGCAGCGTTGGGGACGCGTCTGGAAACACCATATATTTT
many	15	TRBV7-2	NA	TRBJ1-6	CASSLRAAYNSPLHF	TGTGCCAGCAGCTTAAGGGCAGCCTATAATTCACCCCTCCACTTT
few	18	TRBV5-1	TRBD1	TRBJ1-6	CASSLALPGQEGKSPLHF	TGCGCCAGCAGCTTGGCGCTACCGGGACAGGAAGGAAAATCACCCCTCCACTTT
many	11	TRBV7-2	NA	TRBJ1-2	CASSPRNGYTF	TGTGCCAGCAGCCCCCGAAATGGCTACACCTTC
NA	14	TRBV7-9	NA	TRBJ2-5	CASSMRDIQETQYF	TGTGCCAGCAGCATGAGGGACATCCAAGAGACCCAGTACTTC
few	15	TRBV12-3/TRBV12-4	TRBD1	TRBJ1-1	CASSLRDSQDPEAFF	TGTGCCAGCAGTTTAAGGGACAGTCAAGACCCGGAAGCTTTCTTT
few	14	TRBV28	TRBD2	TRBJ2-1	CASSIAGLNNEQFF	TGTGCCAGCAGTATAGCGGGATTGAACAATGAGCAGTTCTTC
many	17	TRBV20-1	TRBD1	TRBJ2-5	CSAKQDVPGGIRETQYF	TGCAGTGCTAAACAAGATGTTCCAGGGGGAATTAGAGAGACCCAGTACTTC
few	18	TRBV11-2	TRBD2	TRBJ2-1	CASSPRVYSGGSYNEQFF	TGTGCCAGCAGCCCTAGGGTCTATAGCGGGGGAAGCTACAATGAGCAGTTCTTC
NA	14	TRBV18	NA	TRBJ2-1	CASSPTDIYNEQFF	TGTGCCAGCTCACCGACCGACATCTACAATGAGCAGTTCTTC
few	14	TRBV29-1	NA	TRBJ1-2	CSVEARESNYGYTF	TGCAGCGTTGAAGCCAGGGAATCTAACTATGGCTACACCTTC
NA	15	TRBV7-2	NA	TRBJ2-3	CASSYAATVTDTQYF	TGTGCCAGCAGCTACGCGGCAACAGTTACAGATACGCAGTATTTT
many	13	TRBV20-1	TRBD1	TRBJ1-2	CSAGGTANYGYTF	TGCAGTGCTGGCGGGACAGCCAACTATGGCTACACCTTC
NA	16	TRBV12-3/TRBV12-4	TRBD2	TRBJ2-3	CASSLPRTSPKDTQYF	TGTGCCAGCAGTTTACCTCGGACTAGCCCAAAAGATACGCAGTATTTT
many	15	TRBV20-1	NA	TRBJ2-5	CSAPNRVHSKETQYF	TGCAGTGCCCCGAATAGGGTACATAGTAAAGAGACCCAGTACTTC
few	14	TRBV7-9	NA	TRBJ2-7	CASSLDLLDNEQYF	TGTGCCAGCAGCTTAGATTTGTTGGATAACGAGCAGTACTTC
many	13	TRBV7-2	NA	TRBJ2-3	CASPGPAADTQYF	TGTGCCAGCCCGGGACCAGCGGCAGATACGCAGTATTTT
many	10	TRBV20-1	NA	TRBJ2-1	CSARMGPQFF	TGCAGTGCTAGGATGGGGCCTCAGTTCTTC
many	15	TRBV20-1	NA	TRBJ1-5	CSARDPGGLRQPQHF	TGCAGTGCTAGAGATCCCGGGGGGCTCCGTCAGCCCCAGCATTTT
many	15	TRBV3-1	TRBD1	TRBJ2-4	CASSQTGGRRNIQYF	TGTGCCAGCAGCCAAACAGGGGGCAGGAGGAACATTCAGTACTTC
NA	13	TRBV10-3	NA	TRBJ2-7	CAISDGDTYEQYF	TGTGCCATCAGTGACGGGGACACCTACGAGCAGTACTTC
NA	13	TRBV29-1	TRBD1	TRBJ2-4	CSVGTGTKNIQYF	TGCAGCGTGGGGACAGGAACCAAAAACATTCAGTACTTC
few	13	TRBV6-2/TRBV6-3	NA	TRBJ1-2	CASTLPGGSGYTF	TGTGCCAGCACTCTTCCGGGAGGCAGTGGCTACACCTTC
many	14	TRBV20-1	NA	TRBJ1-5	CSARTDRYNQPQHF	TGCAGTGCTAGAACTGACAGATACAATCAGCCCCAGCATTTT
many	13	TRBV7-9	NA	TRBJ2-1	CASSLANPPIQFF	TGTGCCAGCAGCTTAGCGAATCCACCTATTCAGTTCTTC
few	16	TRBV25-1	NA	TRBJ2-6	CASSGNSYSGANVLTF	TGTGCCAGCAGCGGGAACTCCTACTCTGGGGCCAACGTCCTGACTTTC
NA	12	TRBV30	NA	TRBJ2-7	CAWGGPFYEQYF	TGTGCCTGGGGTGGACCCTTCTACGAGCAGTACTTC
NA	17	TRBV4-1	TRBD1	TRBJ2-3	CASSQPGTGGSGDTQYF	TGCGCCAGCAGCCAACCCGGGACAGGGGGCTCGGGAGATACGCAGTATTTT